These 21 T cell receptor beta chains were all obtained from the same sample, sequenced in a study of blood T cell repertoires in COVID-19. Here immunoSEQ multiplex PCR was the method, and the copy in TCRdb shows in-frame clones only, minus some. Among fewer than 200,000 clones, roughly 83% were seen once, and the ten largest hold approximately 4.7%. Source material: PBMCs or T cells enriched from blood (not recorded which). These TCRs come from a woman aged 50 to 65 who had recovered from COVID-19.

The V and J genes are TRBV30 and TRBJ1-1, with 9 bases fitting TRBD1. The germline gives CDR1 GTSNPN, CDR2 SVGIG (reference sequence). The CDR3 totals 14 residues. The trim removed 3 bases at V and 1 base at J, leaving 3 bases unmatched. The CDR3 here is CAWRQQGANTEAFF. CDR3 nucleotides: TGTGCCTGGAGACAACAGGGGGCGAACACTGAAGCTTTCTTT.

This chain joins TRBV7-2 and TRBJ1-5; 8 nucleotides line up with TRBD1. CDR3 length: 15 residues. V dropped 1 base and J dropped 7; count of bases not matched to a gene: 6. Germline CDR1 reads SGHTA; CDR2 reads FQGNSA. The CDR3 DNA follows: TGTGCCAGCAGCTTAGTATCAGGGGGCCACCAGCCCCAGCATTTT. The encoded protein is CASSLVSGGHQPQHF. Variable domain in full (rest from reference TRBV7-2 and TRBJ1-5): GAGVSQSPSNKVTEKGKDVELRCDPISGHTALYWYRQSLGQGLEFLIYFQGNSAPDKSGLPSDRFSAERTGGSVSTLTIQRTQQEDSAVYLCASSLVSGGHQPQHFGDGTRLSIL.

CDR3 residues: CASSFGQTNTEAFF. Written as DNA, the CDR3 is TGCGCCAGCAGCTTTGGACAGACCAACACTGAAGCTTTCTTT. The V and J genes are TRBV5-1 and TRBJ1-1; possibly TRBD1 for D (6 bases). V was pared by 2 bases and J by 2 bases, with 10 bases between. The CDR3 has 14 residues. Germline values: CDR1 SGHRS, CDR2 YFSETQ.

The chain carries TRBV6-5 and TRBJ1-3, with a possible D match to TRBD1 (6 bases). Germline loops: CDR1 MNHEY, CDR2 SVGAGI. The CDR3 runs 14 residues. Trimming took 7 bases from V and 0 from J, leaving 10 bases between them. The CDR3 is CASTTGSSGNTIYF. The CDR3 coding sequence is TGTGCCAGCACGACAGGCAGCTCTGGAAACACCATATATTTT.

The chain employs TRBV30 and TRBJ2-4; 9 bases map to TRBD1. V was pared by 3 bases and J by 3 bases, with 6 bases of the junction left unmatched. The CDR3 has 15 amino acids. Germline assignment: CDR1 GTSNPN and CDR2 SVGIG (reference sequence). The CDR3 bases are TGTGCCTGGAGAGAACAGGGGGCCGTCAAAAACATTCAGTACTTC. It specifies CAWREQGAVKNIQYF.

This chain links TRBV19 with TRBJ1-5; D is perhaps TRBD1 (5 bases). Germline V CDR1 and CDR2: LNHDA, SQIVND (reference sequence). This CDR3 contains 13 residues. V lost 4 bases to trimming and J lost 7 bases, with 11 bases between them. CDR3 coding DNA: TGTGCCAGTAGTAGCAGGGTGAGGCAGCCCCAGCATTTT. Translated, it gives CASSSRVRQPQHF.

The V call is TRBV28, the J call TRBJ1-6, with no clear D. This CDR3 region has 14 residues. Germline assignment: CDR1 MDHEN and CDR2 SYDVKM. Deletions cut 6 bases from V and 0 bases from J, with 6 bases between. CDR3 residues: CASRISSYNSPLHF. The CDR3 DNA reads TGTGCCAGCAGAATTAGCTCCTATAATTCACCCCTCCACTTT.

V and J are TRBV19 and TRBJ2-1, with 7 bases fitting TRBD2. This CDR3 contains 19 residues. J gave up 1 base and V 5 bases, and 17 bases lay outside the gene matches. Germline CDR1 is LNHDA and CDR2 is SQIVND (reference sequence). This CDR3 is CASSARGVEGSGSYNEQFF. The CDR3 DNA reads TGTGCCAGTAGTGCCCGTGGGGTTGAGGGTAGCGGGTCCTACAATGAGCAGTTCTTC.

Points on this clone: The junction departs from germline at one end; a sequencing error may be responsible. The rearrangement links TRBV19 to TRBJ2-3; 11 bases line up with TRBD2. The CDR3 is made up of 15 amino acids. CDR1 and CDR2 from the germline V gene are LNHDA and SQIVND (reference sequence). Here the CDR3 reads CASRIAGGPIDTQYF. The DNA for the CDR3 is TGTGCCAGTAGGATAGCGGGGGGGCCAATAGATACGCAGTATTTT. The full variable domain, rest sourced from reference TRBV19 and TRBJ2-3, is DGGITQSPKYLFRKEGQNVTLSCEQNLNHDAMYWYRQDPGQGLRLIYYSQIVNDFQKGDIAEGYSVSREKKESFPLTVTSAQKNPTAFYLCASRIAGGPIDTQYFGPGTRLTVL.

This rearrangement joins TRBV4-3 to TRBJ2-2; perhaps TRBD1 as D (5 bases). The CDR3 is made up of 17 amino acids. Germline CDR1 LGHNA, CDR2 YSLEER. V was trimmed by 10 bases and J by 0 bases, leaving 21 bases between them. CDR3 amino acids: CAKYIPRGRANTGELFF. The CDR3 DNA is TGCGCCAAATATATACCCCGCGGCAGGGCGAACACCGGGGAGCTGTTTTTT.

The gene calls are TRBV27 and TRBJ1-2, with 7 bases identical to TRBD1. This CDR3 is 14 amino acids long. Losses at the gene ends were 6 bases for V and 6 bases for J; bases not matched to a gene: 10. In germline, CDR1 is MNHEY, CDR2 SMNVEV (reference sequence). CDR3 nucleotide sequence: TGTGCCAGCAGCCGACAGGGATTGGTACATGGCTACACCTTC. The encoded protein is CASSRQGLVHGYTF.

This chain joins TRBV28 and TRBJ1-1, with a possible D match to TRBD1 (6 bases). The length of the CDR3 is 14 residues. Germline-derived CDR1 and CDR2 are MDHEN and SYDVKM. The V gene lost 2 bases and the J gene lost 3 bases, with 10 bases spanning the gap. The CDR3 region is CASSLKPGDTEAFF. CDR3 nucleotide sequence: TGTGCCAGCAGTTTAAAGCCAGGGGACACTGAAGCTTTCTTT.

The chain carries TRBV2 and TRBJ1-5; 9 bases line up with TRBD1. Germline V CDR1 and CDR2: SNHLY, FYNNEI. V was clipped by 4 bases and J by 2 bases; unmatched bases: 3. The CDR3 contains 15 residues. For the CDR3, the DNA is TGTGCCAGCAGTGGACAGGGGGTCGGCAATCAGCCCCAGCATTTT. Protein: CASSGQGVGNQPQHF.

CDR3 in DNA: TGCGCCAGCAGCCAGGGGTCCACGAACTATGGCTACACCTTC. It codes for CASSQGSTNYGYTF. The rearrangement links TRBV10-2 to TRBJ1-2; possible D gene TRBD1, 6 bases. Germline V gives CDR1 WSHSY, CDR2 SAAADI. V gave up 6 bases and J gave up 2 bases, with 13 bases separating them. This CDR3 contains 14 residues.

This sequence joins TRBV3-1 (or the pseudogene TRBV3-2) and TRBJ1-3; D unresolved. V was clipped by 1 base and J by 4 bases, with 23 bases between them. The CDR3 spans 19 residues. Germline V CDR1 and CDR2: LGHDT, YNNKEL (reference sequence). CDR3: CASSQVNLLNFKRGNTIYF. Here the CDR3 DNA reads TGTGCCAGCAGCCAAGTGAATTTGTTGAATTTTAAGCGGGGAAACACCATATATTTT.

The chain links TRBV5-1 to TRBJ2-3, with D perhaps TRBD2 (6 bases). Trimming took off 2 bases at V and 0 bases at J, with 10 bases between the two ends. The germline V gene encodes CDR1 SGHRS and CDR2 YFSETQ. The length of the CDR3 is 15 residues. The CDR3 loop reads CASSFGGYSTDTQYF. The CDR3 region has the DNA TGCGCCAGCAGCTTCGGGGGTTACAGCACAGATACGCAGTATTTT.

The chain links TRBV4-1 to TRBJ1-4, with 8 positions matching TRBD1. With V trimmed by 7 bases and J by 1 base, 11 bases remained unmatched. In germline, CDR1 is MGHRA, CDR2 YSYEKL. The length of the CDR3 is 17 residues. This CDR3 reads CASKPHGTGQTNEKLFF. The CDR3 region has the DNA TGCGCCAGCAAACCTCACGGGACAGGACAAACTAATGAAAAACTGTTTTTT.

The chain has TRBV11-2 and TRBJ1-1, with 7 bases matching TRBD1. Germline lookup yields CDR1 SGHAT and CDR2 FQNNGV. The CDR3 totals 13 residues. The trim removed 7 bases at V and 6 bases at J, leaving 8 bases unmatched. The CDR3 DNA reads TGTGCCAGCATCGACAGGGTGTGGGCTGAAGCTTTCTTT. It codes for CASIDRVWAEAFF.

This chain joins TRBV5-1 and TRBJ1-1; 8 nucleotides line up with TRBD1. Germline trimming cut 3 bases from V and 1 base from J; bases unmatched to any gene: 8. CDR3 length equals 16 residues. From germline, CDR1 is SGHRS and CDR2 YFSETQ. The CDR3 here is CASSSTGGLRNTEAFF. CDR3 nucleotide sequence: TGCGCCAGCAGCTCCACAGGGGGGTTAAGGAACACTGAAGCTTTCTTT.

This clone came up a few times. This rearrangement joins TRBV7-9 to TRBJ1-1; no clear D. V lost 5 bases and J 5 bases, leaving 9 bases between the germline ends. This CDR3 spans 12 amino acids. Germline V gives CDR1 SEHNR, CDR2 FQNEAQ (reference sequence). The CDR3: CASSPGGTEAFF. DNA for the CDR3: TGTGCCAGCAGCCCGGGAGGGACTGAAGCTTTCTTT.

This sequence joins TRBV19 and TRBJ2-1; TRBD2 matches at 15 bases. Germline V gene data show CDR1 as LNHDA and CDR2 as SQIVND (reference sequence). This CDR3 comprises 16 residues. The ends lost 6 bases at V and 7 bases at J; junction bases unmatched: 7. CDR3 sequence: CASSRTSGGAGNEQFF. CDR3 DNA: TGTGCCAGTAGCAGGACTAGCGGGGGGGCCGGGAATGAGCAGTTCTTC.